This T cell receptor (beta chain) stems from a study of monozygotic twins with cystic fibrosis. Findings of the study overall: No link emerged between shared CDR3 counts and age, concordance or severity. J usage was most co-twin-similar in 8 of 16 pairs, V in 13. Nucleotide-identical clonotype sharing was significantly higher within monozygotic CF twin pairs than between unrelated CF individuals.

Sequenced by immunoSEQ multiplex PCR; TCRdb stores in-frame clones only, minus some. The sample has approximately 24,000 clones, 95% to 97% seen once; the top ten hold around 3%. Remarks on this clone: Its antigen is unidentified.

There are 15 residues in the CDR3. Trimming removed 5 bases from V and 3 bases from J, with 17 bases in between. Germline V gene data show CDR1 as SGHVS and CDR2 as FQNEAQ. This chain links TRBV7-8 with TRBJ2-7; D might be TRBD1 (6 bases). This sequence originates from a girl aged 2 to 10 with cystic fibrosis. Sequenced sample: blood. The CDR3 coding sequence is TGTGCCAGCAGCCCGGCGGTGGGGGCGGGCTACGAGCAGTACTTC. Translating it yields CASSPAVGAGYEQYF. The entire variable domain, with the rest obtained from reference TRBV7-8 and TRBJ2-7, is as follows: GAGVSQSPRYKVAKRGQDVALRCDPISGHVSLFWYQQALGQGPEFLTYFQNEAQLDKSGLPSDRFFAERPEGSVSTLKIQRTQQEDSAVYLCASSPAVGAGYEQYFGPGTRLTVT.